This TCR beta chain was profiled in a study of blood T cell repertoires in COVID-19 (dated by TCRdb to 2020 to 2021). Regarding the complete study: Samples from collaborators originated in the United States, Italy and Spain and spanned both the acute and convalescent phases of COVID-19. The dataset comprised deeply sampled blood TCRbeta repertoires from subjects exposed to, actively infected with, or recovered from COVID-19. Samples came from the ongoing ImmuneRACE study (first 160 participants) plus 1,254 subjects from 6 global collaborators. The material from the prospective study consisted of cDNA or gDNA derived from T cells, B-cell-depleted T cells, or PBMCs. A de-identified subject ID, COVID-19 status, age in years and sex were almost always included in the sample metadata. Where HLA class I and class II types were available, the types were taken from metadata supplied by the sample provider, not from assay-based typing. The repertoires were released in a freely available public database intended as a resource for research on the immune response to SARS-CoV-2. What the work shows at the level of the full study, not this receptor alone: The amount of clinical and demographic metadata varied by source and participant and was provided uncurated.

Of note for this clone: Its antigen remains undetermined. Base qualities are not recorded, but no much larger clone differs from it by a single base.

TCRbeta CDR3 regions were amplified from genomic DNA by means of the immunoSEQ Assay, a bias-controlled multiplex PCR. Processing in the source paper ran as follows. The number of nucleated cells in each sample was estimated from the amplification of reference gene primers within the assay. To quantify the absolute abundance of each unique TCRbeta CDR3 rearrangement, sequence reads were collapsed and filtered. For each sample, productive Simpson clonality was calculated as the square root of Simpson's diversity index over productive rearrangements. TCRdb re-hosts the immuneACCESS table, in-frame sequences only. Its copies lack some clones; in the studies checked, an unresolved V gene accounts for under half of them, and the cause for the rest is not known. The V and J calls and the clone size are those of that table, but D and trimming were determined from the DNA. This sample is represented by 220,000 or so clones; around 87% of them were singletons. Around 15% of the sample is in the top ten clones.

The germline V gene provides CDR1 LGHNA and CDR2 YSLEER. V is pared back by 0 bases and J by 2 bases, with 9 bases lying between the germline termini. Counted from cysteine to phenylalanine, this CDR3 has 15 amino acids. The sequence is cut down to CDR3 DNA, 45 bases in frame from base 1. Participants in the prospective study were enrolled through a virtual design, were aged roughly 18 to 90 years, and lived in approximately 25 United States geographic areas. In the prospective study, cohorts were assigned on the basis of participant-reported clinical history obtained from a screening survey and a study questionnaire. Exposed participants were defined as having been in contact with someone with a PCR-confirmed or clinician-diagnosed COVID-19 case within 2 weeks of study entry. Each participant in the prospective study had whole blood, serum and a nasopharyngeal or oropharyngeal swab collected by mobile phlebotomists. Over an approximately 2-month period, participants in the prospective study had the option of providing additional blood draws and questionnaires. Blood samples from the prospective study were shipped frozen or at room temperature prior to DNA extraction.

The sample consisted of PBMCs or T cells enriched from blood (not recorded which). The sequence is built from TRBV4-3 and TRBJ2-3; a confident D gene designation cannot be given. This clonotype was sampled from a man aged 30 to 45 who had been exposed to COVID-19. The CDR3 sequence is CASSQDGGATDTQYF. The DNA reads TGCGCCAGCAGCCAAGATGGTGGAGCCACAGATACGCAGTATTTT.